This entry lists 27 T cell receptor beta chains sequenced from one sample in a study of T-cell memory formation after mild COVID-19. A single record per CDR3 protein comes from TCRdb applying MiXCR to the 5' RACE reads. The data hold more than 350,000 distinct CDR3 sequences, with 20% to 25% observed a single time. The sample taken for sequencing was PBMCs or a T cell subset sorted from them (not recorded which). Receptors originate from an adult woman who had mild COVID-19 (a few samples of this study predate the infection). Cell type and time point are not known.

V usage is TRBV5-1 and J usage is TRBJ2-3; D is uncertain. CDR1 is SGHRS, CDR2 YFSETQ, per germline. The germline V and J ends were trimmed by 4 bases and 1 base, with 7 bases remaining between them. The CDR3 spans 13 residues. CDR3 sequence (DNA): TGCGCCAGCAGCGTTCAGGGCACAGATACGCAGTATTTT. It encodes CASSVQGTDTQYF.

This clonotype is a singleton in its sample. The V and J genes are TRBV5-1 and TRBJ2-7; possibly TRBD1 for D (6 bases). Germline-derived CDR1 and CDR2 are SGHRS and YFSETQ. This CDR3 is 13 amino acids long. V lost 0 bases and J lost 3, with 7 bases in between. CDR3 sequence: CASSLATGYEQYF. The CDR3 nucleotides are TGCGCCAGCAGCTTGGCGACAGGCTACGAGCAGTACTTC.

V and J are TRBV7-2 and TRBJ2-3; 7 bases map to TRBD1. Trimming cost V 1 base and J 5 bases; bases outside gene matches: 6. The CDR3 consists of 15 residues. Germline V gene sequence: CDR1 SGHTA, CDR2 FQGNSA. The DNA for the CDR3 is TGTGCCAGCAGCTTAGGGACAGGTCCCCGAGATACGCAGTATTTT. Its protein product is CASSLGTGPRDTQYF. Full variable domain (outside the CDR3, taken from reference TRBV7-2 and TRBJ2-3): GAGVSQSPSNKVTEKGKDVELRCDPISGHTALYWYRQSLGQGLEFLIYFQGNSAPDKSGLPSDRFSAERTGGSVSTLTIQRTQQEDSAVYLCASSLGTGPRDTQYFGPGTRLTVL.

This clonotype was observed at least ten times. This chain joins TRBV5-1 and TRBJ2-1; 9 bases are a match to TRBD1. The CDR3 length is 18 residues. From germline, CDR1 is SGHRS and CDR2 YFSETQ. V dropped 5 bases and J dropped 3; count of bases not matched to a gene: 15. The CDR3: CASRSASPRTGVYNEQFF. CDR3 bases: TGCGCCAGCAGATCTGCCTCTCCCCGGACAGGGGTCTACAATGAGCAGTTCTTC.

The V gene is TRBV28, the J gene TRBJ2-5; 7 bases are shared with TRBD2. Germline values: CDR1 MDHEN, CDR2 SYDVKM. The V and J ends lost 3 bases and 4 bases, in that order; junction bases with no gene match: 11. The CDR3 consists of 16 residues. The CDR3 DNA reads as TGTGCCAGCAGTTTTATGCCTTCGGGGGGAGGAGAGACCCAGTACTTC. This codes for CASSFMPSGGGETQYF.

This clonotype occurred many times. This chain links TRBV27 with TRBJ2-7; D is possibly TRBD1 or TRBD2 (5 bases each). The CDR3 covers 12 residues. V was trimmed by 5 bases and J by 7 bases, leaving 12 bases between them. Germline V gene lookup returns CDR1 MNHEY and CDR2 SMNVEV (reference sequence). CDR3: CASSPGTAEQYF. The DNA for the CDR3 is TGTGCCAGCAGTCCCGGGACGGCGGAGCAGTACTTC.

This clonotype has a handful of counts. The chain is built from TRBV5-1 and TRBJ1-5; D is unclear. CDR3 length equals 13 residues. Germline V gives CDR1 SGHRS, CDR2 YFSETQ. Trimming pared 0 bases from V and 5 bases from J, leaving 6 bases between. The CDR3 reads CASSLERDQPQHF. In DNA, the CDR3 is TGCGCCAGCAGCTTGGAGCGGGATCAGCCCCAGCATTTT.

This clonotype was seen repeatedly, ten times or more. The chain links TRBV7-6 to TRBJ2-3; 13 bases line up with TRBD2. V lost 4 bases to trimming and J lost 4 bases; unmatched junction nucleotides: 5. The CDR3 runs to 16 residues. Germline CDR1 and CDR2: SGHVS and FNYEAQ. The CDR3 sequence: CASSYRTSGSSDTQYF. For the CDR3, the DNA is TGTGCCAGCAGCTACCGGACTAGCGGGAGTTCAGATACGCAGTATTTT.

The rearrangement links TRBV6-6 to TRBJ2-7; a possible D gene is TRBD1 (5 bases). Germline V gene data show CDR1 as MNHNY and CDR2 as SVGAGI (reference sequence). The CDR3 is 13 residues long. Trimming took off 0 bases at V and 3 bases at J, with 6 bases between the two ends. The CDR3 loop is CASSYSRDYEQYF. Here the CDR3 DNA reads TGTGCCAGCAGTTACTCCAGGGACTACGAGCAGTACTTC.

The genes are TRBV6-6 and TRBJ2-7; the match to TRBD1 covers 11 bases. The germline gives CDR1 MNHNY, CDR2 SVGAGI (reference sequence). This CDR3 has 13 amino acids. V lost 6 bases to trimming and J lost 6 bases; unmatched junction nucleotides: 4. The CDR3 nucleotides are TGTGCCAGCAGCACCGGGACAGGGGGCGAGCAGTACTTC. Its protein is CASSTGTGGEQYF.

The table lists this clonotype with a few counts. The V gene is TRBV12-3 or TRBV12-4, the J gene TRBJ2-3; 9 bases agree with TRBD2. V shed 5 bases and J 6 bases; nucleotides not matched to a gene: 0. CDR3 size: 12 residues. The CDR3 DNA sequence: TGTGCCAGCAGTGCGGGGGGGGATACGCAGTATTTT. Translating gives CASSAGGDTQYF.

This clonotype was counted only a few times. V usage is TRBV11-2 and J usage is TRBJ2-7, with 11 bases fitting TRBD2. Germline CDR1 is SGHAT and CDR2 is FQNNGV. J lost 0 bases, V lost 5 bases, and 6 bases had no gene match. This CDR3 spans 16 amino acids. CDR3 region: CASSVPGTSGSYEQYF. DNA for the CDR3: TGTGCCAGCAGCGTCCCTGGGACTAGCGGCTCCTACGAGCAGTACTTC.

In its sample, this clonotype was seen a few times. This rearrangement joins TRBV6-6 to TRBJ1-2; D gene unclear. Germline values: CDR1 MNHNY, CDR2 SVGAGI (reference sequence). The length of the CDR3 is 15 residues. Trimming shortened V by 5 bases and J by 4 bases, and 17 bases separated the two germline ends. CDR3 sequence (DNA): TGTGCCAGCAGTCCTCCGACACCTGGGTTCTATGGCTACACCTTC. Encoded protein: CASSPPTPGFYGYTF.

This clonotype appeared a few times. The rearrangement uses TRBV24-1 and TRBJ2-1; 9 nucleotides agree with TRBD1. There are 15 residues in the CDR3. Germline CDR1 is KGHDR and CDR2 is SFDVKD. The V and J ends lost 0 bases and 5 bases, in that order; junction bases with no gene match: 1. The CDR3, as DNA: TGTGCCACCAGTGATTTGGGGACAGGGAACAATGAGCAGTTCTTC. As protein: CATSDLGTGNNEQFF.

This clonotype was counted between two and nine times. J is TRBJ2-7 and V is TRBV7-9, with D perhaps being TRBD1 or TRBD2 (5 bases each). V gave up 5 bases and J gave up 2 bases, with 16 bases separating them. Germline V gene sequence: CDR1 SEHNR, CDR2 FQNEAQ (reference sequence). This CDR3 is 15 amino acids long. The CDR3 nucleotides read TGTGCCAGCAGCCCAGAGGGACCGCTCACCTACGAGCAGTACTTC. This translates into CASSPEGPLTYEQYF.

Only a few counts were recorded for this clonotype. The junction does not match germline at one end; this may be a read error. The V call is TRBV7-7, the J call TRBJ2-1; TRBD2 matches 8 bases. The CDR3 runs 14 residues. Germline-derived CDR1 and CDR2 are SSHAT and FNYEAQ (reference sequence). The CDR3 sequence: CASSSAGDVNEQFF. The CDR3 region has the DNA TGTGCTAGCAGTTCAGCGGGAGACGTCAATGAGCAGTTCTTC.

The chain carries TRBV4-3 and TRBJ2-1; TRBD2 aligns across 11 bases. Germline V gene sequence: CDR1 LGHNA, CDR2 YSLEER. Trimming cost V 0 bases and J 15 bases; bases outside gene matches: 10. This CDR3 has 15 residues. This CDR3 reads CASSQEASGRPRRFF. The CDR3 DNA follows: TGCGCCAGCAGCCAAGAGGCTAGCGGGAGGCCCCGGCGGTTCTTC.

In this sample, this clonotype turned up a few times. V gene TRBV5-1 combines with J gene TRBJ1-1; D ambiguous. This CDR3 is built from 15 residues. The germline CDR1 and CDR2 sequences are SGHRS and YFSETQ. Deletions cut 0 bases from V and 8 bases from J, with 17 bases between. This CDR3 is CASSLGDSRNLEAFF. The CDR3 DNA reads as TGCGCCAGCAGCTTGGGAGACTCCAGAAATCTGGAAGCTTTCTTT.

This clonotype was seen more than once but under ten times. CDR3 residues: CASSEGGRPLKTF. CDR3 nucleotide sequence: TGTGCCAGCAGTGAAGGGGGTAGGCCCTTGAAAACCTTC. The J gene is TRBJ1-2, the V gene TRBV25-1; TRBD1 is a possible D gene (5 bases). Germline loops: CDR1 MGHDK, CDR2 SYGVNS. Trimming left V 2 bases short and J 14 bases short, with 18 bases between. The CDR3 runs 13 residues.

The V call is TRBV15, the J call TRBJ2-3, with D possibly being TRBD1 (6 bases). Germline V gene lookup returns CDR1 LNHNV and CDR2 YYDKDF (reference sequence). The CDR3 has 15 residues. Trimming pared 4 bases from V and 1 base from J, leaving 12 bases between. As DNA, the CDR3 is TGTGCCACCAGCACGATACAGGGCCGCACAGATACGCAGTATTTT. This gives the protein CATSTIQGRTDTQYF.

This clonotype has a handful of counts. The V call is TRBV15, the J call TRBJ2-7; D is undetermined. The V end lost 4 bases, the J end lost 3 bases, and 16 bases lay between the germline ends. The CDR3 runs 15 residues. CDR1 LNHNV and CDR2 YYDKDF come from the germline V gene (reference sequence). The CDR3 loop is CATSKYGQERYEQYF. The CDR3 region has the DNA TGTGCCACCAGCAAATACGGGCAGGAACGCTACGAGCAGTACTTC.

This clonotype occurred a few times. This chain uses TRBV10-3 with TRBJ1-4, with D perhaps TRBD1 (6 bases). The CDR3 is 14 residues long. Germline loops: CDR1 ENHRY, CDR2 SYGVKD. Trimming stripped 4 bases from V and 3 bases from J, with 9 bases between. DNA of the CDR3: TGTGCCATCAGTGGAGGGGGACCTAATGAAAAACTGTTTTTT. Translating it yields CAISGGGPNEKLFF.

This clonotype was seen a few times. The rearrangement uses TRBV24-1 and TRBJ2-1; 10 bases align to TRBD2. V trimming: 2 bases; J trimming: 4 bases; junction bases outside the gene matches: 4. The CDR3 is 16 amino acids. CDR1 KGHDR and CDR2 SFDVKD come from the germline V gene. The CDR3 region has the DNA TGTGCCACCAGTGATTCCGGGACTAGCGTGTACAATGAGCAGTTCTTC. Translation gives CATSDSGTSVYNEQFF.

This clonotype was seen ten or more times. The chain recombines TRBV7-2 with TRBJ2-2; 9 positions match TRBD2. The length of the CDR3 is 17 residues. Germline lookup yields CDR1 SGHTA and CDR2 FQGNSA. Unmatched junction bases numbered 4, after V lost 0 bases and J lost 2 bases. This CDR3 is CASSLASGRLNTGELFF. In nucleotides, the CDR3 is TGTGCCAGCAGCTTAGCTAGCGGGAGACTTAACACCGGGGAGCTGTTTTTT.

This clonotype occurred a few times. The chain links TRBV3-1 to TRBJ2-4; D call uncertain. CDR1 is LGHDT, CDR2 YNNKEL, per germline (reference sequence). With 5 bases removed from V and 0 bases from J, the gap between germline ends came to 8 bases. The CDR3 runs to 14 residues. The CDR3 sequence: CASSSDLAKNIQYF. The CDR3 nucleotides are TGTGCCAGCAGCTCCGACTTAGCCAAAAACATTCAGTACTTC.

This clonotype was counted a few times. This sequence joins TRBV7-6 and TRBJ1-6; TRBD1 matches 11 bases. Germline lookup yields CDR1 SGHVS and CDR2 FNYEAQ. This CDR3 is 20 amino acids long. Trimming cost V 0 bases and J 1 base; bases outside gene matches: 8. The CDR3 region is CASSLAPGQGAGSYNSPLHF. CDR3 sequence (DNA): TGTGCCAGCAGCTTAGCCCCAGGACAGGGGGCTGGATCCTATAATTCACCCCTCCACTTT.

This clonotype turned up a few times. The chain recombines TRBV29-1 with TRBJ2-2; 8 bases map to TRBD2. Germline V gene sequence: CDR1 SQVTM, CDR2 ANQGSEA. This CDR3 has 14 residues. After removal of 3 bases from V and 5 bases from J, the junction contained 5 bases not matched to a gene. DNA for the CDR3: TGCAGCGTTGAGTCGGGAGGGCGTACCGGGGAGCTGTTTTTT. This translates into CSVESGGRTGELFF.